These 4 T cell receptor beta chains were all obtained from the same sample, sequenced in a study of cytomegalovirus exposure and HLA in healthy donors. Primers included in the PCR were 60 Vbeta and 13 Jbeta primers. Sequenced by immunoSEQ multiplex PCR; TCRdb stores in-frame clones only, minus some. This table has about 120,000 clones, more than 70% appearing once. Sequencing was done on a sample of PBMCs. These receptors were collected from a man between 45 and 60 years old in good health and CMV-seropositive.

The V call is TRBV7-9, the J call TRBJ2-7, with D unclear. The CDR3 covers 13 residues. Per the germline V gene, CDR1 is SEHNR and CDR2 is FQNEAQ (reference sequence). V lost 5 bases and J 6 bases, leaving 14 bases between the germline ends. The CDR3 reads CASSDVVVGEQYF. The CDR3 DNA follows: TGTGCCAGCAGCGATGTGGTAGTTGGCGAGCAGTACTTC.

The V gene is TRBV6-6, the J gene TRBJ1-4, with a possible D match to TRBD1 (5 bases). The CDR3 consists of 15 residues. The germline V gene encodes CDR1 MNHNY and CDR2 SVGAGI (reference sequence). V gave up 2 bases and J gave up 3 bases, with 10 bases separating them. In DNA, the CDR3 is TGTGCCAGCAGTTACGGGAGGGGAGCTAATGAAAAACTGTTTTTT. Encoded protein: CASSYGRGANEKLFF.

V usage is TRBV27 and J usage is TRBJ1-2; 9 bases fit TRBD1. Trimming cost V 8 bases and J 3 bases; bases outside gene matches: 19. Germline assignment: CDR1 MNHEY and CDR2 SMNVEV (reference sequence). The length of the CDR3 is 18 residues. The CDR3 sequence is CASGKGPATQGADYGYTF. Here the CDR3 DNA reads TGTGCCAGCGGCAAGGGGCCGGCGACACAGGGGGCGGACTATGGCTACACCTTC.

This clone was found once. The chain combines TRBV2 with TRBJ2-7; D is undetermined. CDR1 and CDR2 (germline): SNHLY, FYNNEI. The CDR3 loop spans 13 amino acids. V gave up 3 bases and J gave up 0 bases, with 6 bases separating them. DNA of the CDR3: TGTGCCAGCAGTGACCTGAGCTCCTACGAGCAGTACTTC. Translating it yields CASSDLSSYEQYF.